The 24 T cell receptor beta chains listed next were all sequenced from one sample in a study of blood T cell repertoires in COVID-19 (TCRdb year 2020). Library preparation employed the immunoSEQ multiplex PCR assay. TCRdb provides this immuneACCESS table in a form limited to in-frame rearrangements. Some clones are lacking; in checked studies, under half of them reflect an unresolved V gene, and why the rest are absent is not known. Here the sample has 250,000 to 300,000 clones; around 87% occur a single time. The ten largest clones add up to about 2.2% of the sample. Sequenced input: peripheral blood. These receptors were collected from a woman aged 45-59 years who had recovered from COVID-19.

The chain recombines TRBV12-5 with TRBJ2-3, with D perhaps TRBD2 (6 bases). The V gene lost 2 bases and the J gene lost 4 bases, with 10 bases spanning the gap. The CDR3 totals 14 residues. Germline-derived CDR1 and CDR2 are LGHNT and FRNRAP. CDR3 residues: CASGLTGGPDTQYF. In nucleotides, the CDR3 is TGTGCTAGTGGTTTGACCGGAGGGCCAGATACGCAGTATTTT.

This clone was observed at least ten times. The chain recombines TRBV19 with TRBJ1-2, with 8 bases matching TRBD1. Germline V lookup: CDR1 LNHDA, CDR2 SQIVND (reference sequence). J was trimmed by 7 bases and V by 0 bases; bases with no gene match: 7. The CDR3 extends over 15 amino acids. CDR3 DNA: TGTGCCAGTAGTATAGATCTAGTGACAGGGGCTGGCTACACCTTC. This codes for CASSIDLVTGAGYTF.

The V and J genes are TRBV28 and TRBJ1-4; 7 bases are shared with TRBD1. The trim removed 2 bases at V and 13 bases at J, leaving 10 bases unmatched. Per germline, CDR1 MDHEN and CDR2 SYDVKM. The CDR3 totals 14 residues. CDR3 sequence: CASSLPTGTDLLFF. The CDR3 DNA is TGTGCCAGCAGTTTACCGACCGGGACAGATTTACTGTTTTTT.

The chain couples TRBV6-5 to TRBJ1-2; weak D call: TRBD1 (5 bases). V was pared by 4 bases and J by 8 bases, with 17 bases between. Germline CDR1 is MNHEY and CDR2 is SVGAGI. The CDR3 extends over 14 amino acids. CDR3 sequence: CASSFDSGTIGYTF. The CDR3 DNA reads TGTGCCAGCAGTTTCGATTCCGGGACTATAGGCTACACCTTC.

The chain is built from TRBV5-6 and TRBJ2-2; 12 bases align to TRBD2. V shed 2 bases and J 5 bases; nucleotides not matched to a gene: 7. The CDR3 totals 17 residues. Germline assignment: CDR1 SGHDT and CDR2 YYEEEE. CDR3 nucleotides: TGTGCCAGCAGCTTCCTAGCGGGAGGGCCGGAAACCGGGGAGCTGTTTTTT. Its protein is CASSFLAGGPETGELFF.

This chain joins TRBV7-2 and TRBJ2-7, with TRBD2 matching 7 bases. The CDR3 has 13 residues. With 5 bases clipped from V and 11 bases from J, the junction kept 12 bases outside the gene matches. Germline loops: CDR1 SGHTA, CDR2 FQGNSA. CDR3: CASSPGRAIVKYF. The CDR3 DNA sequence: TGTGCCAGCAGCCCAGGGAGGGCCATCGTGAAGTACTTC.

In nucleotides, the CDR3 is TGTGCCAGTAACAACAGGGGGGGGAACACTGAAGCTTTCTTT. Translating it yields CASNNRGGNTEAFF. This chain connects TRBV19 to TRBJ1-1, with TRBD1 identical over 8 bases. V gave up 7 bases and J gave up 1 base; unmatched junction bases: 5. From germline, CDR1 is LNHDA and CDR2 SQIVND (reference sequence). The CDR3 totals 14 residues. The whole variable domain, remainder taken from reference TRBV19 and TRBJ1-1, is DGGITQSPKYLFRKEGQNVTLSCEQNLNHDAMYWYRQDPGQGLRLIYYSQIVNDFQKGDIAEGYSVSREKKESFPLTVTSAQKNPTAFYLCASNNRGGNTEAFFGQGTRLTVV.

This clone was recorded only once. The V gene is TRBV2, the J gene TRBJ2-5; 9 bases are a match to TRBD2. Trimming at V came to 2 bases and at J to 9 bases, leaving 7 bases not matched to a gene. Germline CDR1 and CDR2: SNHLY and FYNNEI. The CDR3 covers 14 residues. CDR3: CASSESRGGGAQYF. In DNA, the CDR3 is TGTGCCAGCAGTGAATCGCGGGGGGGCGGGGCCCAGTACTTC.

This sequence joins TRBV2 and TRBJ1-5; D gene ambiguous. Germline V gene lookup returns CDR1 SNHLY and CDR2 FYNNEI. Trimming removed 3 bases from V and 5 bases from J, with 5 bases in between. This CDR3 spans 12 amino acids. CDR3 protein: CASSDRYQPQHF. The DNA of the CDR3 is TGTGCCAGCAGTGACAGATATCAGCCCCAGCATTTT.

In its sample, this clone was seen a few times. V is TRBV25-1 and J is TRBJ2-2; maybe TRBD2 (5 bases). Germline CDR1 and CDR2: MGHDK and SYGVNS. CDR3 length equals 14 residues. V lost 5 bases to trimming and J lost 1 base, with 8 bases between them. The CDR3 region has the DNA TGTGCCAGCAGTTACGGGATGAACACCGGGGAGCTGTTTTTT. Protein product: CASSYGMNTGELFF.

This chain uses TRBV29-1 with TRBJ1-2; D is unresolved. The CDR3 contains 12 residues. The germline V gene has CDR1 SQVTM and CDR2 ANQGSEA. V was shortened by 5 bases and J by 2 bases, with 9 bases between the two germline ends. CDR3 sequence (DNA): TGCAGCGTTATCGGGAGCAACTATGGCTACACCTTC. Its translation: CSVIGSNYGYTF.

This chain uses TRBV7-9 with TRBJ2-3; 7 nucleotides agree with TRBD1. The V gene's germline CDR1 is SEHNR and CDR2 FQNEAQ (reference sequence). CDR3 length: 15 amino acids. V lost 7 bases to trimming and J lost 2 bases; unmatched junction nucleotides: 9. The CDR3 DNA is TGTGCCAGCACGGACAGGTTTCTGAACACAGATACGCAGTATTTT. Translated: CASTDRFLNTDTQYF.

The V and J genes are TRBV23-1 and TRBJ1-5; unclear D gene. Being an ORF, TRBV23-1 has a function that is uncertain. The CDR3 is 16 amino acids. Trimming shortened V by 0 bases and J by 1 base, and 10 bases separated the two germline ends. In DNA, the CDR3 is TGCGCCAGCAGTCAATCTCGGGGATTGAGCAATCAGCCCCAGCATTTT. It specifies CASSQSRGLSNQPQHF.

This clone was detected only once. This chain joins TRBV12-2 and TRBJ2-7; the D call TRBD1 from the table was never checked on the DNA. TRBV12-2 is shown as a pseudogene. The CDR3 spans 15 residues. CDR3 bases: TGTGCAAGTCGCCAAGGACAGGGGGCGTATCGCGAGCAGTACTTC. Amino acids: CASRQGQGAYREQYF.

Only a few counts were recorded for this clone. J is TRBJ1-2 and V is TRBV2; 8 bases agree with TRBD1. J lost 0 bases, V lost 2 bases, and 2 bases had no gene match. CDR3 length: 15 amino acids. CDR1 and CDR2 (germline): SNHLY, FYNNEI. The CDR3 here is CASSEQGAPNYGYTF. CDR3 sequence (DNA): TGTGCCAGCAGTGAACAGGGGGCGCCTAACTATGGCTACACCTTC.

This clone was seen only once. This chain uses TRBV10-3 with TRBJ1-2; possible D gene TRBD1, 6 bases. Germline assignment: CDR1 ENHRY and CDR2 SYGVKD. This CDR3 contains 13 residues. V gave up 8 bases and J gave up 4 bases, with 14 bases separating them. CDR3 protein: CAIQGRWGYGYTF. For the CDR3, the DNA is TGTGCCATCCAGGGGAGATGGGGCTATGGCTACACCTTC.

V usage is TRBV29-1 and J usage is TRBJ1-1; D is unclear. The V gene's germline CDR1 is SQVTM and CDR2 ANQGSEA. Trimming shortened V by 4 bases and J by 6 bases, and 12 bases separated the two germline ends. The CDR3 spans 12 residues. CDR3 sequence (DNA): TGCAGCGTTGTGGCAGGCCGTCCTGAAGCTTTCTTT. Protein product: CSVVAGRPEAFF.

This chain connects TRBV19 to TRBJ1-2; tentative D call: TRBD1 (6 bases). V lost 8 bases, J lost 4 bases, and 14 bases lay in between. The germline gives CDR1 LNHDA, CDR2 SQIVND (reference sequence). CDR3 length: 13 amino acids. In nucleotides, the CDR3 is TGTGCCAGTCCCTACAGGGTTTCCTATGGCTACACCTTC. Its translation is CASPYRVSYGYTF.

This clone has more than one count but fewer than ten. V and J are TRBV29-1 and TRBJ2-5, with TRBD1 matching over 7 bases. Losses at the gene ends were 5 bases for V and 1 base for J; bases not matched to a gene: 7. There are 14 residues in the CDR3. CDR1 and CDR2 from the germline V gene are SQVTM and ANQGSEA. CDR3 in amino acids: CSVRRDSTQETQYF. The CDR3 bases are TGCAGCGTTCGCCGGGACAGTACCCAAGAGACCCAGTACTTC.

The chain carries TRBV7-9 and TRBJ1-6, with 9 bases identical to TRBD1. The CDR3 has 15 residues. From germline, CDR1 is SEHNR and CDR2 FQNEAQ (reference sequence). Trimming took 2 bases from V and 8 from J; bases not matched to a gene: 4. CDR3 sequence: CASSLKTGGDSPLHF. CDR3 DNA: TGTGCCAGCAGCTTAAAAACAGGGGGCGATTCACCCCTCCACTTT. The complete variable domain, with remaining parts taken from reference TRBV7-9 and TRBJ1-6, reads DTGVSQNPRHKITKRGQNVTFRCDPISEHNRLYWYRQTLGQGPEFLTYFQNEAQLEKSRLLSDRFSAERPKGSFSTLEIQRTEQGDSAMYLCASSLKTGGDSPLHFGNGTRLTVT.

This clone was recorded only once. This chain links TRBV29-1 with TRBJ2-3; TRBD1 agrees at 7 bases. Germline-derived CDR1 and CDR2 are SQVTM and ANQGSEA. This CDR3 spans 14 amino acids. J was trimmed by 5 bases and V by 7 bases; bases with no gene match: 12. In nucleotides, the CDR3 is TGCAGCGGAGCCGACGACAGGGCACGAGATACGCAGTATTTT. Translation gives CSGADDRARDTQYF.

The J gene is TRBJ1-5, the V gene TRBV5-8; 7 bases are a match to TRBD1. CDR1 is SGHTS and CDR2 is YDEGEE in the germline V gene. This CDR3 has 17 residues. V was pared by 0 bases and J by 6 bases, with 12 bases of the junction left unmatched. CDR3 in DNA: TGTGCCAGCAGCTTGGCACCTAGGGGCAGGGGGTTTCAGCCCCAGCATTTT. This encodes CASSLAPRGRGFQPQHF. Variable domain in full (rest from reference TRBV5-8 and TRBJ1-5): EAGVTQSPTHLIKTRGQQATLRCSPISGHTSVYWYQQALGLGLQFLLWYDEGEERNRGNFPPRFSGRQFPNYSSELNVNALELEDSALYLCASSLAPRGRGFQPQHFGDGTRLSIL.

CDR3 region: CATSKGGALNEQFF. The CDR3 DNA follows: TGTGCCACCAGTAAGGGAGGGGCTTTGAATGAGCAGTTCTTC. The rearrangement joins TRBV24-1 to TRBJ2-1; 7 bases fit TRBD2. J was trimmed by 7 bases and V by 6 bases; bases with no gene match: 8. CDR3 length: 14 amino acids. Germline values: CDR1 KGHDR, CDR2 SFDVKD.

The chain couples TRBV11-2 to TRBJ1-4, with D possibly TRBD1 on 5 matching bases. V dropped 1 base and J dropped 5 bases, with 14 bases sitting between them. Germline V gives CDR1 SGHAT, CDR2 FQNNGV. The CDR3 is made up of 16 amino acids. Written as DNA, the CDR3 is TGTGCCAGCAGCTTAGGACGGGCAGGGCAAAATGAAAAACTGTTTTTT. Translated, it gives CASSLGRAGQNEKLFF.